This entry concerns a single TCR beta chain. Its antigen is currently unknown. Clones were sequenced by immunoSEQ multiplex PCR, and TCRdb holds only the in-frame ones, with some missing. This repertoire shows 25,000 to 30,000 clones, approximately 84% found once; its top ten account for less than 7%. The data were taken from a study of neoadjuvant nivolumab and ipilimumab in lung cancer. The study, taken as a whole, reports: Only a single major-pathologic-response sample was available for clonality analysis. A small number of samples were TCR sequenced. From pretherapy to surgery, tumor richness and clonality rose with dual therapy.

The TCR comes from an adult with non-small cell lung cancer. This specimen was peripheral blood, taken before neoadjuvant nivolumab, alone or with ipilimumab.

CDR3 nucleotide sequence: TGTGCCAGAAGCTTGGAGAAGTCAGCCTATTTGCCCGATGGCTACACCTTC. Protein product: CARSLEKSAYLPDGYTF. This chain connects TRBV5-3 to TRBJ1-2; D gene ambiguous. TRBV5-3 is treated as an ORF (open reading frame) with a function not yet certain. This CDR3 region has 17 residues. Trimming shortened V by 0 bases and J by 6 bases, and 21 bases separated the two germline ends.